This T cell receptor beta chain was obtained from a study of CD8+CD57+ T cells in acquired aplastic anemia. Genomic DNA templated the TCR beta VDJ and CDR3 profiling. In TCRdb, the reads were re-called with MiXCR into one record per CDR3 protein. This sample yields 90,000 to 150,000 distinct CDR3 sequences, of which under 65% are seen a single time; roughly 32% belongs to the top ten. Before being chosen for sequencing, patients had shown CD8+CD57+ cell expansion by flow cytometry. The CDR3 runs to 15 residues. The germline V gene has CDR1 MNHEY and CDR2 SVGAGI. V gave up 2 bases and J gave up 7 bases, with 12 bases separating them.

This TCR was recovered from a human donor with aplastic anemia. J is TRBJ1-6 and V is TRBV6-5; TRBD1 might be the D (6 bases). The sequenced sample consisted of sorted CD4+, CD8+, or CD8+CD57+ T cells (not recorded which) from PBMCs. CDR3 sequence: CASSYGGARNSPLHF. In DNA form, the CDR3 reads TGTGCCAGCAGTTACGGGGGGGCAAGGAATTCACCCCTCCACTTT.